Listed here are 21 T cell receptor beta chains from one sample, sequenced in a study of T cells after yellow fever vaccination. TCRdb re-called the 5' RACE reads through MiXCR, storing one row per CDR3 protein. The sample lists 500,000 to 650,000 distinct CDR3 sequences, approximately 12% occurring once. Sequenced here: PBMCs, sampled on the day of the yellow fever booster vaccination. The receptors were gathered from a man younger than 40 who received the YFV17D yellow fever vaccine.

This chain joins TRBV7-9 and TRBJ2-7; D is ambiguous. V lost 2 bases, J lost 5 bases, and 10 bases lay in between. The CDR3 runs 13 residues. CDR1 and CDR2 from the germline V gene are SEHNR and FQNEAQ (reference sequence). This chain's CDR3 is CASSLTAIHEQYF. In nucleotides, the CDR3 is TGTGCCAGCAGCTTAACAGCTATCCACGAGCAGTACTTC.

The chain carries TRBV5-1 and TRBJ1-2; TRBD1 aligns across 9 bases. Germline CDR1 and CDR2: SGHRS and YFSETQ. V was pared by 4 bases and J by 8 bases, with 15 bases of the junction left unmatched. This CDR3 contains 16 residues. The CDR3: CASSTQQGASAGGYTF. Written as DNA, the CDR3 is TGCGCCAGCAGCACCCAACAGGGGGCCTCCGCGGGAGGCTACACCTTC.

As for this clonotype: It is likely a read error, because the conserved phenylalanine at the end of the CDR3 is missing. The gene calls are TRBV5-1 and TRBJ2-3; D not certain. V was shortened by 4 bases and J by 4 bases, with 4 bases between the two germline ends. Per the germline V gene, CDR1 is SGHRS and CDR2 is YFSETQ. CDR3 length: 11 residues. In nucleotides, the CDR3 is TGCGCCAGCAGCCCGGCAGATACGCAGTATTTA. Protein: CASSPADTQYL.

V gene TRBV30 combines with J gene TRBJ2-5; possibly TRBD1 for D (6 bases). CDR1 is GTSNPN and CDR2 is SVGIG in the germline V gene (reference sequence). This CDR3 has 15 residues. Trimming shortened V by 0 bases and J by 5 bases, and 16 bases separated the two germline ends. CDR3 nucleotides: TGTGCCTGGAGTGTACAGTCAGGGGTAGGGGAGACCCAGTACTTC. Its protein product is CAWSVQSGVGETQYF.

CDR3 residues: CASSFRGGGSNGLSEQFF. For the CDR3, the DNA is TGTGCCAGCAGCTTTCGTGGGGGCGGGAGTAATGGTCTCAGTGAGCAGTTCTTC. V usage is TRBV5-4 and J usage is TRBJ2-1; tentatively, D is TRBD2 (7 bases). Trimming took 2 bases from V and 9 from J, leaving 27 bases between them. The CDR3 has 18 amino acids. Germline values: CDR1 SGHNT, CDR2 YYREEE (reference sequence).

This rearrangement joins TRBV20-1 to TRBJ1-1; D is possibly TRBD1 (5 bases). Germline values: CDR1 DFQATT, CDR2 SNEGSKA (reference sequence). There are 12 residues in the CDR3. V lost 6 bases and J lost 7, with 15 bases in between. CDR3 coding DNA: TGCAGTGCCAGGGAGGAGGCGGTTGAAGCTTTCTTT. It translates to CSAREEAVEAFF.

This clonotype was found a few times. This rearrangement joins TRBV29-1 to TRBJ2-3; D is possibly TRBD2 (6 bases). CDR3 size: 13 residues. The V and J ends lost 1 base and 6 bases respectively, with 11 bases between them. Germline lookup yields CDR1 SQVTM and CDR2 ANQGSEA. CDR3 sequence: CSVEGLRGDTQYF. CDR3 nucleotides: TGCAGCGTTGAAGGCCTCCGGGGGGATACGCAGTATTTT.

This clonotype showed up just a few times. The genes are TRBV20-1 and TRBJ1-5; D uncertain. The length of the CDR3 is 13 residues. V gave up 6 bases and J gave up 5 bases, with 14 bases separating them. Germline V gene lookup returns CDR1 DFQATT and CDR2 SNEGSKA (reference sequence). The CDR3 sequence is CSALPAQYQPQHF. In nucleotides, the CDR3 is TGCAGTGCCCTGCCCGCTCAGTATCAGCCCCAGCATTTT.

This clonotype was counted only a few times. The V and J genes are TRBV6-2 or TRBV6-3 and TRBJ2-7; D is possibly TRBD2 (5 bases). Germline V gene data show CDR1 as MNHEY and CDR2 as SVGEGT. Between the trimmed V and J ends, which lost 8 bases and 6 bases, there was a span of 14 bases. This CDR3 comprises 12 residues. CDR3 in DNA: TGTGCCAGCCGTTCCCTTGGAGGCGAGCAGTACTTC. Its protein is CASRSLGGEQYF.

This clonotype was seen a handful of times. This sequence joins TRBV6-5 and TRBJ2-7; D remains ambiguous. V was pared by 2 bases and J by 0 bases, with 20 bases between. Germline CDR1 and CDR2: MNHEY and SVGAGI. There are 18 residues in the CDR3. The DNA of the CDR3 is TGTGCCAGCAGTTACCACCGCCCCACCGGGTCAAACTCCTACGAGCAGTACTTC. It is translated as CASSYHRPTGSNSYEQYF.

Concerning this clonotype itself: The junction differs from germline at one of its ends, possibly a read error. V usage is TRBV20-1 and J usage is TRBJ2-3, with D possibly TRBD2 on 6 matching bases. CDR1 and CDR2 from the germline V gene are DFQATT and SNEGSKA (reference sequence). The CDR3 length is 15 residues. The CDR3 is CSAREERASTDTQYF. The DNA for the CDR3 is TGCAGTGCTCGAGAGGAGCGGGCTAGCACAGATACGCAGTATTTT.

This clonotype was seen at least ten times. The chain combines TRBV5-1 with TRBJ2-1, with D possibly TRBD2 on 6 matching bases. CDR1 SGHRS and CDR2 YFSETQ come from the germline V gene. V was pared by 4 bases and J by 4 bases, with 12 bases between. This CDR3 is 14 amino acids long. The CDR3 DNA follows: TGCGCCAGCAGCGCGGGACTTCGTTACAATGAGCAGTTCTTC. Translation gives CASSAGLRYNEQFF.

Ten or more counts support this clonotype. The DNA for the CDR3 is TGTGCCAGCACCTTCTTGGACGAGCAGTACTTC. Translated: CASTFLDEQYF. The rearrangement uses TRBV28 and TRBJ2-7; D gene unclear. CDR3 size: 11 residues. The germline V and J ends were trimmed by 7 bases and 5 bases, with 9 bases remaining between them. Germline V lookup: CDR1 MDHEN, CDR2 SYDVKM. The entire variable domain, with the rest obtained from reference TRBV28 and TRBJ2-7, is as follows: DVKVTQSSRYLVKRTGEKVFLECVQDMDHENMFWYRQDPGLGLRLIYFSYDVKMKEKGDIPEGYSVSREKKERFSLILESASTNQTSMYLCASTFLDEQYFGPGTRLTVT.

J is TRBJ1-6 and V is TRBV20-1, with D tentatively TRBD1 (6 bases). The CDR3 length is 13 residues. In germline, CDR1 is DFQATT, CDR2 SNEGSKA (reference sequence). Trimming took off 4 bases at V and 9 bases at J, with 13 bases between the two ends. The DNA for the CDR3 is TGCAGTGCTACTAAAAAACAGGGTTCACCCCTCCACTTT. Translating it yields CSATKKQGSPLHF.

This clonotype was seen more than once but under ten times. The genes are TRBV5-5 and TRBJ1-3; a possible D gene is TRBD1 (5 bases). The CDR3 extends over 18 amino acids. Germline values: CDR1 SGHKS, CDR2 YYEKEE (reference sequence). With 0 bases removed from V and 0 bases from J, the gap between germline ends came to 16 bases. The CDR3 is CASSLGVPGGISGNTIYF. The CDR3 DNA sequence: TGTGCCAGCAGCTTGGGGGTTCCGGGGGGGATCTCTGGAAACACCATATATTTT.

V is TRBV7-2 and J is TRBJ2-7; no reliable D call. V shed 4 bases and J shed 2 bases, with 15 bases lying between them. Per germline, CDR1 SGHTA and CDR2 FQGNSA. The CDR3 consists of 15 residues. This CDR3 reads CASSSLGIGPYEQYF. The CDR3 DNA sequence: TGTGCCAGCAGCTCCTTGGGTATAGGACCCTACGAGCAGTACTTC.

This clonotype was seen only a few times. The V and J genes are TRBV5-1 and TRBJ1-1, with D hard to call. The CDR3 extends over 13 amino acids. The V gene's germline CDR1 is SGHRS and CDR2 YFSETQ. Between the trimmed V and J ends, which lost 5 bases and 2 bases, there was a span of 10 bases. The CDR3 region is CASRLTLNTEAFF. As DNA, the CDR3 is TGCGCCAGCAGATTGACACTTAACACTGAAGCTTTCTTT.

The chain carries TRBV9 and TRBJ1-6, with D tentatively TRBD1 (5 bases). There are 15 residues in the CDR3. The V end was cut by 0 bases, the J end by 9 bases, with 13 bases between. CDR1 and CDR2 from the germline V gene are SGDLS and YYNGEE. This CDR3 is CASSVGFRETSPLHF. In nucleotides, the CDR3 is TGTGCCAGCAGCGTAGGGTTCAGGGAGACTTCACCCCTCCACTTT.

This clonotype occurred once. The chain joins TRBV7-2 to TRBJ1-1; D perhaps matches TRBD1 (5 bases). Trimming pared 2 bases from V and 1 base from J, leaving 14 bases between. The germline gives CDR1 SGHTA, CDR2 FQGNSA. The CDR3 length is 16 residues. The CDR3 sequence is CASSLYLGVRNTEAFF. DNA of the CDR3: TGTGCCAGCAGCTTATATCTGGGGGTCCGGAACACTGAAGCTTTCTTT.

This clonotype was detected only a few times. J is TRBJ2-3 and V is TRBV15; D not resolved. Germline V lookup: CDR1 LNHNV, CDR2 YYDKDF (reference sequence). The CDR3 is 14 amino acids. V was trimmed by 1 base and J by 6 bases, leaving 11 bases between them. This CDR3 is CATSRAAGVDTQYF. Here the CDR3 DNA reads TGTGCCACCAGCAGAGCTGCAGGAGTGGATACGCAGTATTTT.

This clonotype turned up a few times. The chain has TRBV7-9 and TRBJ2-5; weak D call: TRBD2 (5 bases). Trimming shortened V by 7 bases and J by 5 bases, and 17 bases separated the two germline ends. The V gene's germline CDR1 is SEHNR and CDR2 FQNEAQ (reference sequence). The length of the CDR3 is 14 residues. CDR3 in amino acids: CASNPLLGAETQYF. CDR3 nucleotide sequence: TGTGCCAGCAACCCTTTACTAGGTGCGGAGACCCAGTACTTC.